The 12 T cell receptor beta chains below come from one sample, sequenced in a study of regulatory T cells in long-lasting Graves disease. Time point described: newly diagnosed GD, antithyroid drugs for less than 3 months. Researchers made the TCR library from RNA that was extracted from PBMCs. Arm-PCR of CDR3 regions and iRepertoire HTBI primers were used to build TCR beta libraries. TCRdb called the multiplex PCR reads again in MiXCR, with one record for every CDR3 protein. The sample has 370,000 or so distinct CDR3 sequences, 16% seen once. This same sample was also part of a study on T cells in Graves' hyperthyroidism and ophthalmopathy.

The sample was peripheral blood mononuclear cells (PBMCs), taken at new diagnosis, from a patient treated with antithyroid drugs. These receptors were obtained from a woman between 18 and 30 years old with Graves disease.

V and J are TRBV11-2 and TRBJ2-3; TRBD2 matches 8 bases. Trimming took 4 bases from V and 5 from J; bases not matched to a gene: 17. CDR1 and CDR2 from the germline V gene are SGHAT and FQNNGV. The CDR3 has 18 amino acids. This chain's CDR3 is CASSSPGGGKGVGDTQYF. The CDR3 region has the DNA TGTGCCAGCAGCTCCCCGGGGGGGGGAAAGGGGGTTGGAGATACGCAGTATTTT.

Many counts were recorded for this clonotype. The chain is built from TRBV5-6 and TRBJ2-7; tentative D call: TRBD2 (6 bases). CDR1 is SGHDT and CDR2 is YYEEEE in the germline V gene. The CDR3 spans 13 residues. Trimming took 2 bases from V and 6 from J, leaving 12 bases between them. The CDR3 loop is CASSFGGVSEQYF. CDR3 coding DNA: TGTGCCAGCAGCTTTGGAGGGGTGAGCGAGCAGTACTTC. The full variable domain, with the rest looked up from reference TRBV5-6 and TRBJ2-7, is DAGVTQSPTHLIKTRGQQVTLRCSPKSGHDTVSWYQQALGQGPQFIFQYYEEEERQRGNFPDRFSGHQFPNYSSELNVNALLLGDSALYLCASSFGGVSEQYFGPGTRLTVT.

Concerning this clonotype: A clone one base away is much larger, so this may be a read error. The final CDR3 position lacks the conserved phenylalanine or tryptophan, pointing to a likely read error. The V gene is TRBV12-3 or TRBV12-4, the J gene TRBJ1-4; 9 positions agree with TRBD1. This CDR3 has 14 amino acids. Trimming cost V 5 bases and J 6 bases; bases outside gene matches: 4. CDR3 DNA sequence: TGTGCCAGCAGTCCCCGGGACAGGGATGAAAAACTGTTTCTT. As protein: CASSPRDRDEKLFL.

This clonotype was counted a few times. The rearrangement joins TRBV6-1 to TRBJ1-2, with a weak D call TRBD1 (6 bases). The CDR3 has 14 amino acids. V was trimmed by 6 bases and J by 3 bases, leaving 14 bases between them. Germline CDR1 MNHNS, CDR2 SASEGT. CDR3 nucleotide sequence: TGTGCCAGCAGCGACGGACAGTCCTACTATGGCTACACCTTC. Amino acids: CASSDGQSYYGYTF.

This clonotype came up many times. This chain uses TRBV10-3 with TRBJ2-7; D is uncertain. CDR3 length: 12 residues. Trimming took off 0 bases at V and 7 bases at J, with 7 bases between the two ends. Per the germline V gene, CDR1 is ENHRY and CDR2 is SYGVKD. The CDR3 is CAISESGQEQYF. As DNA, the CDR3 is TGTGCCATCAGTGAGTCTGGGCAGGAGCAGTACTTC.

Only a few counts were recorded for this clonotype. CDR3 nucleotides: TGTGCCAGCAGTCACGTAAAAAATGAAAAACTGTTTTTT. Translating it yields CASSHVKNEKLFF. The chain combines TRBV6-2 or TRBV6-3 with TRBJ1-4; unclear D gene. The V gene's germline CDR1 is MNHEY and CDR2 SVGEGT. This CDR3 region has 13 residues. The ends were cut back, 5 bases at V and 5 bases at J, with 9 bases in the middle.

This clonotype has ten or more counts. The rearrangement links TRBV2 to TRBJ2-5; tentatively, D is TRBD2 (5 bases). Deletions cut 6 bases from V and 5 bases from J, with 10 bases between. Per the germline V gene, CDR1 is SNHLY and CDR2 is FYNNEI. This CDR3 is built from 12 residues. The chain's CDR3 is CASRRVGETQYF. In DNA, the CDR3 is TGTGCCAGCAGGAGGGTTGGCGAGACCCAGTACTTC.

This clonotype was seen more than once but under ten times. This chain's CDR3 is CASSVGMGTTEAFF. The CDR3 DNA reads TGTGCCAGCAGCGTCGGGATGGGTACGACTGAAGCTTTCTTT. The chain recombines TRBV9 with TRBJ1-1; D is unresolved. The germline V gene encodes CDR1 SGDLS and CDR2 YYNGEE. CDR3 size: 14 residues. With 2 bases removed from V and 5 bases from J, the gap between germline ends came to 13 bases.

This clonotype was detected only a few times. This chain connects TRBV19 to TRBJ2-7; 7 nucleotides align to TRBD1. CDR1 LNHDA and CDR2 SQIVND come from the germline V gene (reference sequence). The CDR3 extends over 12 amino acids. Trimming took 6 bases from V and 6 from J; bases not matched to a gene: 5. CDR3 sequence reads: CASSTGAGEQYF. The CDR3 nucleotides read TGTGCCAGTAGCACAGGGGCGGGCGAGCAGTACTTC.

This clonotype came up a few times. A much bigger clone sits one base away, suggesting this may be a read error. V and J are TRBV20-1 and TRBJ2-1, with 11 bases that match TRBD2. This CDR3 comprises 14 residues. The V and J ends lost 6 bases and 3 bases, in that order; junction bases with no gene match: 4. Germline V gene data show CDR1 as DFQATT and CDR2 as SNEGSKA (reference sequence). The CDR3 DNA follows: TGCAGTGCAAAGGGACTAGCGGTCTACAATGAGCAGTTCTTC. It encodes CSAKGLAVYNEQFF.

The rearrangement uses TRBV7-3 and TRBJ2-7; TRBD1 or TRBD2 may be the D gene (5 bases each). Between the trimmed V and J ends, which lost 3 bases and 3 bases, there was a span of 15 bases. This CDR3 spans 15 amino acids. Germline V gene data show CDR1 as SGHTA and CDR2 as FQGTGA. In DNA form, the CDR3 reads TGTGCCAGCAGCTTGGGCCCGGGACGGGACTACGAGCAGTACTTC. It specifies CASSLGPGRDYEQYF. The full variable domain, in which reference TRBV7-3 and TRBJ2-7 provide the parts outside the CDR3, is GAGVSQTPSNKVTEKGKYVELRCDPISGHTALYWYRQSLGQGPEFLIYFQGTGAADDSGLPNDRFFAVRPEGSVSTLKIQRTERGDSAVYLCASSLGPGRDYEQYFGPGTRLTVT.

This clonotype was counted at least ten times. J is TRBJ1-2 and V is TRBV30; D is possibly TRBD1 (5 bases). Germline V gene sequence: CDR1 GTSNPN, CDR2 SVGIG (reference sequence). CDR3 size: 15 residues. Trimming cost V 0 bases and J 7 bases, with 18 bases left between them. The CDR3 coding sequence is TGTGCCTGGAGTGTAGGATCAGGGTCAAGGGGTGGCTACACCTTC. Protein: CAWSVGSGSRGGYTF.